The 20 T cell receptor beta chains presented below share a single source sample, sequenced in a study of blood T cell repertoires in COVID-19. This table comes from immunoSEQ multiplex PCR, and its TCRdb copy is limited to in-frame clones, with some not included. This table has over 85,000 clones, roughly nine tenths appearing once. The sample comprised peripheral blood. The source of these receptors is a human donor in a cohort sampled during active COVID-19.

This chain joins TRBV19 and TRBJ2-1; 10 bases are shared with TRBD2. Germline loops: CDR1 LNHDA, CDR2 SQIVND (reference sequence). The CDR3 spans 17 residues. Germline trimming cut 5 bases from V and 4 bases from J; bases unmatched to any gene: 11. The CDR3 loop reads CASSLNAGTSEYNEQFF. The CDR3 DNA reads TGTGCCAGTAGTCTCAACGCCGGGACTAGCGAATACAATGAGCAGTTCTTC.

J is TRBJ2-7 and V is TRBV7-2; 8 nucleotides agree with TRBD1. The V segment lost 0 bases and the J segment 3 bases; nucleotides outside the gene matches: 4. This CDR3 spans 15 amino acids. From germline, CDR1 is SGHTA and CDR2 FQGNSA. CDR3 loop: CASSLAGQEYYEQYF. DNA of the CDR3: TGTGCCAGCAGCTTAGCGGGACAGGAGTACTACGAGCAGTACTTC.

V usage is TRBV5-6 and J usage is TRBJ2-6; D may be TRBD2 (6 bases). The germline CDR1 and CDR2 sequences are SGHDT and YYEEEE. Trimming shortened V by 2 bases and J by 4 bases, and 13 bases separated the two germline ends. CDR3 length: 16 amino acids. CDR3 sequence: CASSLWGVSGANVLTF. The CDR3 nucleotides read TGTGCCAGCAGCTTATGGGGGGTGTCAGGGGCCAACGTCCTGACTTTC.

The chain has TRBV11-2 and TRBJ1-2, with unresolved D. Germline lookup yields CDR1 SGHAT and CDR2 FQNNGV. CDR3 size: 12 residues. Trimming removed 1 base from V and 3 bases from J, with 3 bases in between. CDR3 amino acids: CASSLGDYGYTF. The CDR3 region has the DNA TGTGCCAGCAGCTTAGGAGACTATGGCTACACCTTC.

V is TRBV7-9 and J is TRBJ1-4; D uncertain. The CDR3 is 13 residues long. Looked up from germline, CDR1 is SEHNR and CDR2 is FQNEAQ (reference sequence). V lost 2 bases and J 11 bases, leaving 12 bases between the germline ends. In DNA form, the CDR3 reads TGTGCCAGCAGCTTATCAGAGGGAGCTAAACTGTTTTTT. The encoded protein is CASSLSEGAKLFF.

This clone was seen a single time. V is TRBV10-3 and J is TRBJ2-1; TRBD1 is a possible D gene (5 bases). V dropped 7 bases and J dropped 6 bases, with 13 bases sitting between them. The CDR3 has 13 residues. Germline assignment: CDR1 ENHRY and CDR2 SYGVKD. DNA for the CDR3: TGTGCCATCATGGCGGATAGGGGCAATGAGCAGTTCTTC. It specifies CAIMADRGNEQFF.

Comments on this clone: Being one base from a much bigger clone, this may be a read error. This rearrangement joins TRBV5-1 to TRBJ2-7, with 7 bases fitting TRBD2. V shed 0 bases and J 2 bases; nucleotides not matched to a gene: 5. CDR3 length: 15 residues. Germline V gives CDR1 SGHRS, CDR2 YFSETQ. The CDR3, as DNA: TGCGCCAGCAGCTTGGCCGGGGGGAGGGCCTACGAGCAGTACTTC. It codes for CASSLAGGRAYEQYF. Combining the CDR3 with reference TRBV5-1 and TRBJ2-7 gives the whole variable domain KAGVTQTPRYLIKTRGQQVTLSCSPISGHRSVSWYQQTPGQGLQFLFEYFSETQRNKGNFPGRFSGRQFSNSRSEMNVSTLELGDSALYLCASSLAGGRAYEQYFGPGTRLTVT.

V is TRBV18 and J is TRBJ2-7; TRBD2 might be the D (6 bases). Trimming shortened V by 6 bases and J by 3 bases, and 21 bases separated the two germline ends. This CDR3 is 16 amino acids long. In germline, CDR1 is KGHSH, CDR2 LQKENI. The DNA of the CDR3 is TGTGCCAGCTCCCTGGGACTGTCTAGCAGCGGCTACGAGCAGTACTTC. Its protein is CASSLGLSSSGYEQYF.

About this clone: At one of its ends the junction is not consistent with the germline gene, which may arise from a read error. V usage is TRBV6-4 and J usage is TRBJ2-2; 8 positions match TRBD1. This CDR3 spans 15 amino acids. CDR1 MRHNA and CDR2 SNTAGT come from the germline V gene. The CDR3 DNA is TGTGCCAGCAGGAGGACAGGGCAGAACGCCGGGGAGCTGTTTTTT. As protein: CASRRTGQNAGELFF.

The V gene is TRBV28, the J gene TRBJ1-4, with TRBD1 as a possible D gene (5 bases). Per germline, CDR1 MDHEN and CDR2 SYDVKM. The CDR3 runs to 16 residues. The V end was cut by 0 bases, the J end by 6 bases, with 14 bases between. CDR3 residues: CASSLWDIRKDEKLFF. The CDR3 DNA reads TGTGCCAGCAGTTTATGGGACATCCGAAAGGATGAAAAACTGTTTTTT.

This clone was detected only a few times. The CDR3 loop is CASTFSRGQPQHF. CDR3 DNA: TGTGCCAGCACCTTCAGTCGGGGTCAGCCCCAGCATTTT. The chain combines TRBV2 with TRBJ1-5, with D hard to call. The germline V and J ends were trimmed by 7 bases and 6 bases, with 13 bases remaining between them. The CDR3 contains 13 residues. Germline V gene sequence: CDR1 SNHLY, CDR2 FYNNEI.

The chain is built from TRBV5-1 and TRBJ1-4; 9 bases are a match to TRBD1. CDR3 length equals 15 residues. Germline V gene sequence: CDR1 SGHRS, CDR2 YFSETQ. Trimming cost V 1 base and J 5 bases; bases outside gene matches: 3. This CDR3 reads CASSLLGQGNEKLFF. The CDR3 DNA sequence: TGCGCCAGCAGCTTGTTGGGACAGGGAAATGAAAAACTGTTTTTT.

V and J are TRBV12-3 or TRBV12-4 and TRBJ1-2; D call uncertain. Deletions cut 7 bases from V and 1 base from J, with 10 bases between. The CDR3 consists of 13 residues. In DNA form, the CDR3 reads TGTGCCAGCACAACAGCCAGTAACTATGGCTACACCTTC. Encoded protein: CASTTASNYGYTF.

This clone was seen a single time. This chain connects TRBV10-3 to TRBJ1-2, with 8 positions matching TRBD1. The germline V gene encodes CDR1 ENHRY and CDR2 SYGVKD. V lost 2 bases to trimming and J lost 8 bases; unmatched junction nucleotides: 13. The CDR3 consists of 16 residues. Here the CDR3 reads CAISETLGDRGGGYTF. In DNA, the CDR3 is TGTGCCATCAGTGAGACCCTCGGCGACAGGGGAGGGGGCTACACCTTC.

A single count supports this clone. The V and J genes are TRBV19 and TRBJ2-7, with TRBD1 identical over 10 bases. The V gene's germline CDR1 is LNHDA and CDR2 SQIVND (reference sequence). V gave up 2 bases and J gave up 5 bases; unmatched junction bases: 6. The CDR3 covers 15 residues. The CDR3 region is CASSINRDRGNEQYF. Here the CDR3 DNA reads TGTGCCAGTAGTATAAACCGGGACAGGGGCAACGAGCAGTACTTC.

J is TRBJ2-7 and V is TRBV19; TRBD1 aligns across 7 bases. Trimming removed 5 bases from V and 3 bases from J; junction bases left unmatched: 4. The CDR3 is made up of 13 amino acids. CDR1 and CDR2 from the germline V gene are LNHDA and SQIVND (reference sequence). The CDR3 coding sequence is TGTGCCAGTAGTGTTGACAGGGACTACGAGCAGTACTTC. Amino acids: CASSVDRDYEQYF.

CDR3 protein: CASSPHRTGGTEAFF. CDR3 nucleotides: TGTGCCAGCAGCCCACACCGGACAGGCGGGACTGAAGCTTTCTTT. The rearrangement joins TRBV3-1 (or the pseudogene TRBV3-2) to TRBJ1-1; 7 positions match TRBD1. Per the germline V gene, CDR1 is LGHDT and CDR2 is YNNKEL (reference sequence). The J segment lost 5 bases and the V segment lost 4 bases, leaving 10 bases of the junction unmatched. This CDR3 is built from 15 residues.

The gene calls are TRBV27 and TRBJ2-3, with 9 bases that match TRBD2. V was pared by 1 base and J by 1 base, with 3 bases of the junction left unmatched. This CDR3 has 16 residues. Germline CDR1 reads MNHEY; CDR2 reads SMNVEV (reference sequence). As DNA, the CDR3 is TGTGCCAGCAGTTTATGGGCTAGCGGGGGCACAGATACGCAGTATTTT. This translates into CASSLWASGGTDTQYF.

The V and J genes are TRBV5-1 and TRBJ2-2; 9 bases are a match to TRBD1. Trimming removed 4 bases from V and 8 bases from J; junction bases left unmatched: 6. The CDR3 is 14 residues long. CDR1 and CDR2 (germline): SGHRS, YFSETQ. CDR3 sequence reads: CASSEGQGPGELFF. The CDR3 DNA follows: TGCGCCAGCAGCGAGGGACAGGGCCCTGGGGAGCTGTTTTTT.

CDR3 sequence (DNA): TGTGCCAGCAGCCAAGACCCGACTAGCATGGGTGAGCAGTTCTTC. As protein: CASSQDPTSMGEQFF. This chain links TRBV4-2 with TRBJ2-1; 7 bases match TRBD2. The germline gives CDR1 LGHNA, CDR2 YNFKEQ. CDR3 size: 15 residues. The trim removed 0 bases at V and 9 bases at J, leaving 8 bases unmatched.